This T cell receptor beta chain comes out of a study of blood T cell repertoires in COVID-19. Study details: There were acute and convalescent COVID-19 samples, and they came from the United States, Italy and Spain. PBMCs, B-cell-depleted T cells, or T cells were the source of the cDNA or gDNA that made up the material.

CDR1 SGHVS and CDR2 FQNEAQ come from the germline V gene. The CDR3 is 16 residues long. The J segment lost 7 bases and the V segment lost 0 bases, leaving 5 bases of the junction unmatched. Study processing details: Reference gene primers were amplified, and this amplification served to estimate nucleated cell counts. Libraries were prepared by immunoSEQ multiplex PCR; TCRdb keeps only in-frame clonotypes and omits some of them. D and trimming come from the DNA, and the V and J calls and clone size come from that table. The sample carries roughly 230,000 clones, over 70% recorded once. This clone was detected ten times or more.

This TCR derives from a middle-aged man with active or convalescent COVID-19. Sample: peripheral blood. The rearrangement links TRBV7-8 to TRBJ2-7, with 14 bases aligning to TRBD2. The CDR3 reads CASSLAPGLAGEEQYF. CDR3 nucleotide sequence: TGTGCCAGCAGCTTAGCACCGGGACTAGCGGGAGAAGAGCAGTACTTC. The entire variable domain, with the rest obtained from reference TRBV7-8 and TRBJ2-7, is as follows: GAGVSQSPRYKVAKRGQDVALRCDPISGHVSLFWYQQALGQGPEFLTYFQNEAQLDKSGLPSDRFFAERPEGSVSTLKIQRTQQEDSAVYLCASSLAPGLAGEEQYFGPGTRLTVT.